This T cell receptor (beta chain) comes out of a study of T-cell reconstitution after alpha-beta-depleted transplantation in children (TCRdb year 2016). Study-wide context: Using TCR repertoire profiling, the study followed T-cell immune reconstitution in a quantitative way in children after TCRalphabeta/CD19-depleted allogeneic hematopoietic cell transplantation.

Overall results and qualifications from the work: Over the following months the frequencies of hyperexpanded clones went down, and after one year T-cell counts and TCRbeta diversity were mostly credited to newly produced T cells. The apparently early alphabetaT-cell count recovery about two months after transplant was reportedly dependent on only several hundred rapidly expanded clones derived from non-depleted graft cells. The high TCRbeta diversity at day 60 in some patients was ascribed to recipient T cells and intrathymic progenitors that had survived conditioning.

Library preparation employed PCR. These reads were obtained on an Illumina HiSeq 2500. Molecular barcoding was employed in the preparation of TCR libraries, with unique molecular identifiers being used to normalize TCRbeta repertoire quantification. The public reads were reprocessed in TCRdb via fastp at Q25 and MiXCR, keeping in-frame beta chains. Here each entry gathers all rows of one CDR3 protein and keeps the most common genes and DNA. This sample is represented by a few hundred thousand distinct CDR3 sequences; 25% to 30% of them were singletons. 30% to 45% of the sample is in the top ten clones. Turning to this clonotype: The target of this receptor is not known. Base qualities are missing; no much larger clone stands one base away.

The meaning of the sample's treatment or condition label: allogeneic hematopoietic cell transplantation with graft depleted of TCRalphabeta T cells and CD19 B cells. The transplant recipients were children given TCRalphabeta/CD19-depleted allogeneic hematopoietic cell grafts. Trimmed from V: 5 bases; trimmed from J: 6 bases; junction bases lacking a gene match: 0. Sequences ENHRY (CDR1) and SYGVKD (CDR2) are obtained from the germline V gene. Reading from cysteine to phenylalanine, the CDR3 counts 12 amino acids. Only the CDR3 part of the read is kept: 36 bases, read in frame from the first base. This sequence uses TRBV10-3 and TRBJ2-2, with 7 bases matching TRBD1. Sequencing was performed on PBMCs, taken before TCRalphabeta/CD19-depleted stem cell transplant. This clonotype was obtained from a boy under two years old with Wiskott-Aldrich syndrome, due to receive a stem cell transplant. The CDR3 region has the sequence CAISTGAGELFF. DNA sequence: TGTGCCATCAGTACAGGGGCCGGGGAGCTGTTTTTT.